The 22 T cell receptor beta chains below come from one sample, sequenced in a study of preoperative IRX-2 immunotherapy in early breast cancer. The protocol was immunoSEQ multiplex PCR, while the TCRdb copy is restricted to in-frame clones and leaves out a portion. This sample has 35,000 to 40,000 clones, with 65% to 90% found just once. Specified treatment: preoperative locoregional IRX-2 cytokine immunotherapy. Material: lymph node tissue, obtained after IRX-2 immunotherapy. The receptors shown here come from a human donor with breast cancer.

The chain combines TRBV9 with TRBJ1-2; TRBD1 matches 9 bases. Per germline, CDR1 SGDLS and CDR2 YYNGEE. The ends lost 9 bases at V and 2 bases at J; junction bases unmatched: 5. The CDR3 spans 13 residues. CDR3 amino acids: CATRDRENYGYTF. The CDR3 nucleotides are TGTGCCACCAGGGACAGGGAAAACTATGGCTACACCTTC.

The gene calls are TRBV11-3 and TRBJ1-1; TRBD1 agrees at 7 bases. The CDR3 has 15 residues. The germline CDR1 and CDR2 sequences are SGHNT and YENEEA. V was clipped by 5 bases and J by 4 bases; unmatched bases: 10. CDR3 protein: CASSPTTGRVTEAFF. CDR3 nucleotides: TGTGCCAGCAGCCCGACGACAGGGAGGGTCACTGAAGCTTTCTTT. Using reference TRBV11-3 and TRBJ1-1 for the parts outside the CDR3, the full variable domain is EAGVVQSPRYKIIEKKQPVAFWCNPISGHNTLYWYLQNLGQGPELLIRYENEEAVDDSQLPKDRFSAERLKGVDSTLKIQPAELGDSAVYLCASSPTTGRVTEAFFGQGTRLTVV.

V is TRBV11-3 and J is TRBJ2-5; possibly TRBD1 or TRBD2 for D (5 bases each). CDR3 length: 14 residues. Per the germline V gene, CDR1 is SGHNT and CDR2 is YENEEA. The V end was cut by 3 bases, the J end by 5 bases, with 13 bases between. This chain's CDR3 is CASSLGPGGETQYF. CDR3 sequence (DNA): TGTGCCAGCAGCTTGGGACCCGGCGGGGAGACCCAGTACTTC.

The CDR3 loop is CASAQQGLNTEAFF. CDR3 sequence (DNA): TGTGCTAGTGCCCAACAGGGTCTAAACACTGAAGCTTTCTTT. The V gene is TRBV12-5, the J gene TRBJ1-1; D perhaps matches TRBD1 (6 bases). CDR3 length: 14 residues. V lost 7 bases, J lost 2 bases, and 14 bases lay in between. Germline values: CDR1 LGHNT, CDR2 FRNRAP. Using reference TRBV12-5 and TRBJ1-1 for the parts outside the CDR3, the full variable domain is DARVTQTPRHKVTEMGQEVTMRCQPILGHNTVFWYRQTMMQGLELLAYFRNRAPLDDSGMPKDRFSAEMPDATLATLKIQPSEPRDSAVYFCASAQQGLNTEAFFGQGTRLTVV.

The chain carries TRBV28 and TRBJ1-5; 8 nucleotides agree with TRBD1. CDR3 size: 16 residues. Germline V CDR1 and CDR2: MDHEN, SYDVKM. V trimming: 5 bases; J trimming: 6 bases; junction bases outside the gene matches: 12. The CDR3 is CASSTGGAGYFQPQHF. CDR3 sequence (DNA): TGTGCCAGCAGTACAGGGGGGGCTGGGTATTTTCAGCCCCAGCATTTT.

The chain links TRBV7-2 to TRBJ1-2, with D unresolved. The CDR3 runs to 13 residues. V lost 0 bases and J lost 3, with 5 bases in between. Germline values: CDR1 SGHTA, CDR2 FQGNSA. The CDR3 here is CASSLAGDYGYTF. The DNA of the CDR3 is TGTGCCAGCAGCTTAGCCGGGGACTATGGCTACACCTTC.

This chain links TRBV29-1 with TRBJ1-2; TRBD1 matches 8 bases. CDR1 is SQVTM and CDR2 is ANQGSEA in the germline V gene. The CDR3 contains 16 residues. The V and J ends lost 3 bases and 8 bases, in that order; junction bases with no gene match: 17. CDR3 protein: CSVDGFGGTGQMGYTF. In DNA, the CDR3 is TGCAGCGTTGATGGTTTTGGGGGGACAGGTCAAATGGGCTACACCTTC.

There are a few counts of this clone. This sequence joins TRBV30 and TRBJ1-3; maybe TRBD1 (6 bases). V was cut by 3 bases and J by 2 bases, with 14 bases left in between. The CDR3 sequence is 15 residues long. Germline V lookup: CDR1 GTSNPN, CDR2 SVGIG (reference sequence). CDR3 protein: CAWSPQGLAGNTIYF. In DNA form, the CDR3 reads TGTGCCTGGAGCCCCCAGGGGTTGGCTGGAAACACCATATATTTT.

V usage is TRBV19 and J usage is TRBJ1-1; TRBD1 matches at 8 bases. Germline values: CDR1 LNHDA, CDR2 SQIVND (reference sequence). V dropped 10 bases and J dropped 5; count of bases not matched to a gene: 9. There are 13 residues in the CDR3. The CDR3 sequence is CATAGGAGTEAFF. The CDR3 region has the DNA TGTGCCACGGCAGGGGGCGCAGGGACTGAAGCTTTCTTT.

This chain links TRBV28 with TRBJ2-1, with a tentative D call TRBD2 (6 bases). This CDR3 contains 15 residues. Trimming left V 5 bases short and J 0 bases short, with 11 bases between. Germline V gene lookup returns CDR1 MDHEN and CDR2 SYDVKM. The CDR3 DNA sequence: TGTGCCAGCAGTCCCGCGGGGAGCTCCTACAATGAGCAGTTCTTC. Encoded protein: CASSPAGSSYNEQFF.

The J gene is TRBJ1-6, the V gene TRBV6-8, with D tentatively TRBD1 (6 bases). Germline V CDR1 and CDR2: MNHGY, SAAAGT. V was clipped by 3 bases and J by 4 bases, with 16 bases between them. The CDR3 is 17 residues long. This CDR3 reads CASSYSGLRGYNSPLHF. CDR3 coding DNA: TGTGCCAGCAGTTATTCCGGGTTAAGGGGGTATAATTCACCCCTCCACTTT.

This chain links TRBV28 with TRBJ1-2, with 10 bases fitting TRBD1. The CDR3 is 14 residues long. V was clipped by 10 bases and J by 8 bases; unmatched bases: 13. The germline CDR1 and CDR2 sequences are MDHEN and SYDVKM. The CDR3 DNA follows: TGTGCCATCGCACTGAGACAGGGGGCTAGGGGCTACACCTTC. It encodes CAIALRQGARGYTF.

Only one count was recorded for this clone. Written as DNA, the CDR3 is TGTGCCAGCAGAAATCCAGGGAGCTCCTATAATTCACCCCTCCACTTT. It is translated as CASRNPGSSYNSPLHF. The chain combines TRBV11-3 with TRBJ1-6, with TRBD1 as a possible D gene (5 bases). V lost 6 bases, J lost 0 bases, and 12 bases lay in between. CDR1 SGHNT and CDR2 YENEEA come from the germline V gene. The CDR3 is 16 amino acids.

This clone came up once. V usage is TRBV11-3 and J usage is TRBJ1-4; 7 nucleotides agree with TRBD1. Looked up from germline, CDR1 is SGHNT and CDR2 is YENEEA. V was pared by 5 bases and J by 1 base, with 4 bases of the junction left unmatched. The CDR3 extends over 15 amino acids. The CDR3 is CASSLNRGTNEKLFF. CDR3 sequence (DNA): TGTGCCAGCAGCCTGAACAGGGGAACTAATGAAAAACTGTTTTTT.

This chain uses TRBV6-8 with TRBJ1-5, with D unresolved. This CDR3 spans 13 amino acids. The germline V and J ends were trimmed by 6 bases and 4 bases, with 10 bases remaining between them. The germline CDR1 and CDR2 sequences are MNHGY and SAAAGT. The CDR3: CASRGVWNQPQHF. CDR3 DNA: TGTGCCAGCAGGGGCGTATGGAATCAGCCCCAGCATTTT.

This clone came up once. The gene calls are TRBV11-3 and TRBJ2-1; weak D call: TRBD2 (6 bases). V lost 4 bases and J 6 bases, leaving 19 bases between the germline ends. The CDR3 runs to 16 residues. Germline V gene data show CDR1 as SGHNT and CDR2 as YENEEA. The CDR3 DNA is TGTGCCAGCAGCTCCCAAGCGGGTGGCCCCCTCAATGAGCAGTTCTTC. The encoded protein is CASSSQAGGPLNEQFF. The variable domain in full, completed from reference TRBV11-3 and TRBJ2-1, reads EAGVVQSPRYKIIEKKQPVAFWCNPISGHNTLYWYLQNLGQGPELLIRYENEEAVDDSQLPKDRFSAERLKGVDSTLKIQPAELGDSAVYLCASSSQAGGPLNEQFFGPGTRLTVL.

This chain connects TRBV30 to TRBJ1-2; D gene unclear. The length of the CDR3 is 13 residues. Trimming took off 3 bases at V and 4 bases at J, with 12 bases between the two ends. From germline, CDR1 is GTSNPN and CDR2 SVGIG (reference sequence). CDR3 residues: CAWRPGGSYGYTF. CDR3 nucleotides: TGTGCCTGGAGGCCGGGTGGGAGCTATGGCTACACCTTC.

The rearrangement joins TRBV11-3 to TRBJ1-1, with D hard to call. The V gene's germline CDR1 is SGHNT and CDR2 YENEEA. V lost 1 base to trimming and J lost 3 bases, with 12 bases between them. There are 15 residues in the CDR3. The CDR3 DNA follows: TGTGCCAGCAGCTTAGGGTGGGGTGGGGACACTGAAGCTTTCTTT. Protein product: CASSLGWGGDTEAFF.

This sequence joins TRBV6-8 and TRBJ1-2; maybe TRBD1 (5 bases). Trimming removed 2 bases from V and 0 bases from J, with 13 bases in between. Germline CDR1 is MNHGY and CDR2 is SAAAGT. This CDR3 comprises 16 residues. The CDR3 reads CASSYMGVTANYGYTF. For the CDR3, the DNA is TGTGCCAGCAGTTACATGGGTGTGACAGCTAACTATGGCTACACCTTC.

The chain carries TRBV11-3 and TRBJ1-1; D might be TRBD1 (5 bases). In germline, CDR1 is SGHNT, CDR2 YENEEA. Deletions cut 2 bases from V and 1 base from J, with 8 bases between. The CDR3 sequence is 14 residues long. The CDR3 loop reads CASSLSGRNTEAFF. CDR3 in DNA: TGTGCCAGCAGCTTATCAGGGCGGAACACTGAAGCTTTCTTT.

The chain employs TRBV19 and TRBJ2-2; D possibly corresponds to TRBD2 (7 bases). CDR1 and CDR2 from the germline V gene are LNHDA and SQIVND (reference sequence). This CDR3 comprises 16 residues. With 3 bases removed from V and 5 bases from J, the gap between germline ends came to 16 bases. Here the CDR3 DNA reads TGTGCCAGTAGTATTCTGCGGGGGCAAGGGACCGGGGAGCTGTTTTTT. Translation: CASSILRGQGTGELFF.

The rearrangement uses TRBV6-8 and TRBJ1-2; weak D call: TRBD1 (6 bases). Germline V gene lookup returns CDR1 MNHGY and CDR2 SAAAGT. V was trimmed by 0 bases and J by 8 bases, leaving 13 bases between them. CDR3 length: 14 amino acids. The CDR3 DNA reads as TGTGCCAGCAGTTACTCGGGCGCAGGGGACGGCTACACCTTC. It specifies CASSYSGAGDGYTF.